This T cell receptor (beta chain) emerged from a study of PD-1 blockade in classical Hodgkin lymphoma. Study findings and constraints: Repertoire differences lack defined causes, possibly disease activity or prior therapy.

Trimming left V 0 bases short and J 6 bases short, with 9 bases between. Germline V gene lookup returns CDR1 SGDLS and CDR2 YYNGEE. The CDR3 covers 14 residues. The table lists this clone with a count of one. No antigen is known for it. Time point denoted: newly diagnosed, previously untreated cHL patient sample. Profiling relied on immunoSEQ multiplex PCR, and the TCRdb table lists in-frame clones only, not all of them. The table includes some 70,000 clones, over 90% detected once. The receptor comes from a human donor with classical Hodgkin lymphoma. The rearrangement uses TRBV9 and TRBJ2-2, with D unresolved. The material sequenced was peripheral blood mononuclear cells (PBMCs). The CDR3 DNA reads TGTGCCAGCAGCGTAGACGGGTTTGCCGGGGAGCTGTTTTTT. As protein: CASSVDGFAGELFF.